Sequencing of this T cell receptor (beta chain) was carried out in a study of blood T cell repertoires in COVID-19. Study-level information: COVID-19 samples collected from the United States, Italy and Spain covered acute and convalescent phases. Nucleic acid was either cDNA or gDNA, and it came from T cells, B-cell-depleted T cells, or PBMCs.

The CDR3 runs 14 residues. The V gene's germline CDR1 is SGHVS and CDR2 FNYEAQ. With 4 bases removed from V and 7 bases from J, the gap between germline ends came to 14 bases. In the original processing: Estimated nucleated cell counts came from reference gene primer amplification. Repertoires were generated with immunoSEQ multiplex PCR, while TCRdb's copy carries only in-frame clones and drops some. For V, J and clone size, that table is used; D and trimming come from the DNA. The repertoire includes 75,000 to 80,000 clones, less than 90% of them detected once, and about 8.2% sits in the top ten. The chain uses TRBV7-6 and TRBJ2-1, with D uncertain. Material for sequencing was peripheral blood. The sequence derives from a human donor in a cohort sampled during active COVID-19. The CDR3 nucleotides read TGTGCCAGCAGCTCACAGCCAGAGTCGAATGAGCAGTTCTTC. Translation: CASSSQPESNEQFF.